This T cell receptor (beta chain) was retrieved from a study of shared clonotypes between healthy human individuals. Execution of the assay was at deep level. Clones were read by immunoSEQ multiplex PCR, and TCRdb kept only the in-frame ones, dropping some. The repertoire consists of about 2.3 million clones, with roughly 92% occurring once and the leading ten covering more than 0.35%. The CDR3 is 18 residues long. CDR1 and CDR2 (germline): SGHTA, FQGNSA. Trimming took 5 bases from V and 0 from J; bases not matched to a gene: 12. This clone has a single count. Sample: naive CD4+ T cells from PBMCs. Documented subset: CD45RA+ positively selected. The receptor comes from a man in his late teens or twenties in good health. Some clones in this sample may be carry-over from other donors' samples. The chain recombines TRBV7-2 with TRBJ1-4; 7 bases fit TRBD1. CDR3 sequence (DNA): TGTGCCAGCAGCCCCCAGGGGGGCGCTTGGGCAACTAATGAAAAACTGTTTTTT. Translated: CASSPQGGAWATNEKLFF.